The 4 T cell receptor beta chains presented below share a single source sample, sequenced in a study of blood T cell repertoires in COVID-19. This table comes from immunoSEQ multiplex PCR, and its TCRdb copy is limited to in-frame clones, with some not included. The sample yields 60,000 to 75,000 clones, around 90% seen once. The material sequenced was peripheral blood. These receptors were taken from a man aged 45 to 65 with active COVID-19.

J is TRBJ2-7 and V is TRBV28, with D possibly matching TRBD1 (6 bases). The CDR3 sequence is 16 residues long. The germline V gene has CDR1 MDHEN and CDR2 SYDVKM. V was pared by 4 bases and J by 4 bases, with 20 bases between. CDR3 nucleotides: TGTGCCAGCAGTTCTCCGGACAGTCAGACTGGGTACGAGCAGTACTTC. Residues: CASSSPDSQTGYEQYF.

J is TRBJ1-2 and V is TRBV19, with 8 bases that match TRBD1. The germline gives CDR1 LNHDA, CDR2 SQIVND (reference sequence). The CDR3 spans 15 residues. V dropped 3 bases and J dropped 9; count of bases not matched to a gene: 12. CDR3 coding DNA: TGTGCCAGTAGTATCTCCTCAGGACAGGGATTTCGCTACACCTTC. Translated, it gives CASSISSGQGFRYTF.

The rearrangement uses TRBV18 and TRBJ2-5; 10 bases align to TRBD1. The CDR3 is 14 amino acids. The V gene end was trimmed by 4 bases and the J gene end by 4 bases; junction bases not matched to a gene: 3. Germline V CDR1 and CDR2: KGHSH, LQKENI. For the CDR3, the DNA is TGTGCCAGCTCACGGGACAGGGGAGGAGAGACCCAGTACTTC. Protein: CASSRDRGGETQYF.

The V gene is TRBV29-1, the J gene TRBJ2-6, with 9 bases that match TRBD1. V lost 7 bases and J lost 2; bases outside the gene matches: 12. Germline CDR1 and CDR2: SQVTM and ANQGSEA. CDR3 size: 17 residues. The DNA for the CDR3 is TGCAGCGCCGAAGTGGGACAGGGTCCCCCTGGGGCCAACGTCCTGACTTTC. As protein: CSAEVGQGPPGANVLTF.